This T cell receptor (beta chain) was retrieved from a study of T cells after somatic rescue of genetic block. The assay was immunoSEQ multiplex PCR, and TCRdb's table has in-frame clones only and misses some. Of roughly 11,000 clones in the sample, over 55% are singletons; the top ten hold 10% to 15%. This CDR3 has 14 residues. CDR1 and CDR2 from the germline V gene are MDHEN and SYDVKM. V was pared by 3 bases and J by 1 base, with 7 bases between. Sequencing was carried out using peripheral blood mononuclear cells (PBMCs). The V gene is TRBV28, the J gene TRBJ2-4; D gene ambiguous. This TCR derives from a boy between 10 and 17 years old. CDR3: CASSLAGAKNIQYF. The CDR3 region has the DNA TGTGCCAGCAGTTTGGCAGGTGCCAAAAACATTCAGTACTTC. Full variable domain (rest looked up from reference TRBV28 and TRBJ2-4): DVKVTQSSRYLVKRTGEKVFLECVQDMDHENMFWYRQDPGLGLRLIYFSYDVKMKEKGDIPEGYSVSREKKERFSLILESASTNQTSMYLCASSLAGAKNIQYFGAGTRLSVL.